This T cell receptor (beta chain) appears in the sequencing data of a study of T cells in Graves' hyperthyroidism and ophthalmopathy. RNA transcripts were the template for amplifying TCR beta CDR3 regions. The TCR CDR3 was amplified in a first-round RT-PCR using the HTBI primer set. TCRdb reprocessed the multiplex PCR reads via MiXCR and lists one record per CDR3 protein. The table records roughly 180,000 distinct CDR3 sequences, over 7.5% of them present only once. The CDR3 is 19 amino acids. The V gene's germline CDR1 is SEHNR and CDR2 FQNEAQ (reference sequence). J lost 5 bases, V lost 5 bases, and 23 bases had no gene match. Comments on this clonotype: The antigen is unknown.

Regarding the study as a whole: Ophthalmopathy could be told apart from stable hyperthyroidism with a 13 V-J model.

Among the patients, aged 18 to 65, hyperthyroidism was newly diagnosed and had lasted under 2 months. Ahead of any ophthalmopathy symptoms, the blood sample was obtained at the first diagnosis of hyperthyroidism. The chain is built from TRBV7-9 and TRBJ2-7; 8 nucleotides match TRBD2. This TCR was recovered from a woman aged 18-29 years with Graves' hyperthyroidism that later progressed to Graves' ophthalmopathy. What was sequenced was blood. CDR3 in DNA: TGTGCCAGCAGCCAGGGACTCCTTGCTGTGGCGGGAGGCTTCCACGAGCAGTACTTC. It codes for CASSQGLLAVAGGFHEQYF.